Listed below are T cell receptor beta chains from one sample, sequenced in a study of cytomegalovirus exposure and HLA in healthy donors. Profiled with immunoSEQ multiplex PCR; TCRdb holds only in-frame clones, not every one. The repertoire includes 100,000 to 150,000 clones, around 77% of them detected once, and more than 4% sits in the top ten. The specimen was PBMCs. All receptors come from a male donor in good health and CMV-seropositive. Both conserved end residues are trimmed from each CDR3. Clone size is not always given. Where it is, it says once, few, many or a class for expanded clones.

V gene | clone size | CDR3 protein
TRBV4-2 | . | ASSSRQGEVGELF
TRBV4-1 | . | ASSPDGSNQPQH
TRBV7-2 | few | ASSLVAVIRGNYGYT
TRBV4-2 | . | ASSQVGGGGETQY
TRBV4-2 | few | ASSQEWRSSYNEQF
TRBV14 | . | ASSYELIGLAGRQY
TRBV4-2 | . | ASSQDPGTANTGELF
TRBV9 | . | ASSVGARSYEQY
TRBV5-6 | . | ASSRYRINYNSPLH
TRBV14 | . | ASSQGHFSGETQY
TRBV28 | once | ASSSTGGLPRPAEAF
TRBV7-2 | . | ASSSLGAQQY
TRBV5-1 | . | ASSLQAQETQY
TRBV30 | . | AWRGEGLGPLH